This T cell receptor beta chain was sequenced during a study of T-cell memory formation after mild COVID-19. Study-wide findings and caveats: Pre-infection memory showed some responding clones, and this suggested that cross-reactive memory joined.

This clonotype appeared many times. Its antigen is undetermined. The CDR3 covers 13 residues. Germline lookup yields CDR1 MRHNA and CDR2 SNTAGT. V was trimmed by 0 bases and J by 2 bases, leaving 3 bases between them. TCRdb redid the calling of the 5' RACE reads with MiXCR, one entry per CDR3 protein. The sample lists 350,000 to 500,000 distinct CDR3 sequences, around 18% seen once, with 7.5% to 9.5% in the top ten. This sequence joins TRBV6-4 and TRBJ2-3; D is unclear. The clonotype originates from an adult woman who had mild COVID-19 (a few samples of this study predate the infection). Cell type and time point are not known. Sequencing input: PBMCs or a T cell subset sorted from them (not recorded which). The CDR3 bases are TGTGCCAGCAGTGACTCTGACACAGATACGCAGTATTTT. Its translation: CASSDSDTDTQYF.